One sample yielded the 2 T cell receptor beta chains listed below, sequenced in a study of response to subunit inactivated influenza vaccine. TCRdb re-called the RT-PCR reads through MiXCR, storing one row per CDR3 protein. The data show roughly 780,000 distinct CDR3 sequences, about 18% seen once. The sequencing here drew on PBMCs from blood, taken roughly 5 days after vaccination. Receptors were obtained from a man aged 45 to 65 who received an inactivated influenza vaccine.

The chain has TRBV7-2 and TRBJ2-1; 8 nucleotides agree with TRBD2. J was trimmed by 4 bases and V by 1 base; bases with no gene match: 9. Germline loops: CDR1 SGHTA, CDR2 FQGNSA. The CDR3 has 17 residues. DNA for the CDR3: TGTGCCAGCAGCTTAGTGTGGGGCGGGGGGTCTTACAATGAGCAGTTCTTC. It yields the protein CASSLVWGGGSYNEQFF.

The chain's CDR3 is CATLGAYNEQFF. CDR3 in DNA: TGTGCCACCCTCGGGGCCTACAATGAGCAGTTCTTC. J is TRBJ2-1 and V is TRBV15, with D possibly matching TRBD2 (5 bases). Trimming shortened V by 8 bases and J by 2 bases, and 7 bases separated the two germline ends. There are 12 residues in the CDR3. The germline V gene has CDR1 LNHNV and CDR2 YYDKDF (reference sequence).